A selection of T cell receptor beta chains follows, all from one sample in a study of blood T cell repertoires in COVID-19. Libraries were prepared by immunoSEQ multiplex PCR; TCRdb keeps only in-frame clonotypes and omits some of them. This sample has about 220,000 clones, with more than 80% found just once. Source material: PBMCs or T cells enriched from blood (not recorded which). The receptors derive from a woman between 18 and 29 years old in a cohort exposed to, infected with or recovered from COVID-19 (not recorded which). Each CDR3 is given with its conserved first and last residue. D genes are given only for firm matches.

TGCAGTGCTAGTGTCGGGGGACGGCGGCAGCCCCAGCATTTT | CSASVGGRRQPQHF | TRBJ1-5 | TRBV20-1 | NA
TGCGCCAGCAGTGCGGGACAGGGGATCTACGAGCAGTACTTC | CASSAGQGIYEQYF | TRBJ2-7 | TRBV10-2 | TRBD1
TGTGCCAGCAGTCGAGAAACTTACGTTGGAGGCAATCAGCCCCAGCATTTT | CASSRETYVGGNQPQHF | TRBJ1-5 | TRBV6-6 | NA
TGTGCCAGCCGCCTTGGGGGACAGGACCTCAAGGCGCAGTATTTT | CASRLGGQDLKAQYF | TRBJ2-3 | TRBV28 | TRBD1
TGTGCCAGCGAAACGGCGGAGAACACCGGGGAGCTGTTTTTT | CASETAENTGELFF | TRBJ2-2 | TRBV6-5 | NA
TGTGCCAGCAGGGACAGCACGAACACTGAAGCTTTCTTT | CASRDSTNTEAFF | TRBJ1-1 | TRBV28 | NA
TGCGCCAGCAGCTCGACGACTGGCCAAGAGACCCAGTACTTC | CASSSTTGQETQYF | TRBJ2-5 | TRBV5-1 | NA
TGCGCCAGCAGGACAGAGTCCTACAATGAGCAGTTCTTC | CASRTESYNEQFF | TRBJ2-1 | TRBV5-1 | NA
TGCGCCAGCAGCTCCCTCGGACTGAATGAAAAACTGTTTTTT | CASSSLGLNEKLFF | TRBJ1-4 | TRBV5-1 | NA
TGTGCCAGCGGTTCTCTAGGGCCCCAGCATTTT | CASGSLGPQHF | TRBJ1-5 | TRBV6-5 | NA
TGTGCCAGCAGCCCCGGGACAGGGGTTCGCACTGAAGCTTTCTTT | CASSPGTGVRTEAFF | TRBJ1-1 | TRBV5-6 | TRBD1
TGTGCCAGCAGCCAAGGACAGCCAGAAAGTTCACCCCTCCACTTT | CASSQGQPESSPLHF | TRBJ1-6 | TRBV3-1/TRBV3-2 | NA
TGCGCCAGCAGCTCTTACCGGGACAGGGGACCGCTTTACGAGCAGTACTTC | CASSSYRDRGPLYEQYF | TRBJ2-7 | TRBV5-1 | TRBD1
TGCGCCAGCAAACCGGGGGGGGCCGACTATGGCTACACCTTC | CASKPGGADYGYTF | TRBJ1-2 | TRBV5-1 | NA
TGTGCCAGCAGCGTATACCCTGACAGCTATGGCTACACCTTC | CASSVYPDSYGYTF | TRBJ1-2 | TRBV9 | NA
TGTGCCATAAGCGGGGGGGTCCACGAGCGAGGTACCGGGGAGCTGTTTTTT | CAISGGVHERGTGELFF | TRBJ2-2 | TRBV10-3 | TRBD2
TGCAGCGTTGATACAGATTACAATGAGCAGTTCTTC | CSVDTDYNEQFF | TRBJ2-1 | TRBV29-1 | NA